At least ten counts were recorded for the clone carrying this T cell receptor beta chain. Its matching antigen is unknown. The data belong to a study of T cells in Graves' hyperthyroidism and ophthalmopathy. As for the study in general: Peripheral blood was drawn at first diagnosis, prior to all treatment.

Findings and limits, study-wide: A 13 V-J model separated ophthalmopathy from stable hyperthyroidism.

Regions amplified from RNA transcripts were the TCR beta CDR3 regions. The study used the HTBI primer set for a first-round RT-PCR of the TCR CDR3. TCRdb passed the multiplex PCR reads through MiXCR, listing each CDR3 protein once. The repertoire holds about 770,000 distinct CDR3 sequences, with around 19% as singletons. The study based diagnoses on clinical symptoms, serum thyroxine and TRAb, thyroid ultrasound and orbital computed tomography. This CDR3 has 12 amino acids. Trimming shortened V by 6 bases and J by 6 bases, and 9 bases separated the two germline ends. Germline-derived CDR1 and CDR2 are SGHAT and FQNNGV.

The TCR was taken from a woman between 45 and 65 years old with Graves' hyperthyroidism that later progressed to Graves' ophthalmopathy. The rearrangement joins TRBV11-2 to TRBJ2-1; D is undetermined. The sample taken for sequencing was blood. The CDR3 DNA sequence: TGTGCCAGCAGTCAATCTAGCAATGAGCAGTTCTTC. Protein product: CASSQSSNEQFF.